A selection of T cell receptor beta chains follows, all from one sample in a study of shared clonotypes between healthy human individuals. Generated by immunoSEQ multiplex PCR, the TCRdb table keeps only in-frame clones and is missing some. The sample shows about 380,000 clones, 95% to 97% of them seen only once. The specimen sequenced was memory CD8+ T cells sorted from blood. The receptor set was obtained from a man aged 30-40 years in good health. CDR3s include the opening cysteine and the closing phenylalanine or tryptophan. Fields, in order: clone size, V gene, D gene, J gene, CDR3 protein, CDR3 DNA. D genes are given only for firm matches. Size is omitted from some rows. Given values are once, few, many or a class for expanded clones.

-	TRBV6-1	-	TRBJ1-3	CASSETPKNTIYF	TGTGCCAGCAGTGAAACGCCAAAAAACACCATATATTTT
-	TRBV25-1	-	TRBJ1-6	CASKSGGPYNSPLHF	TGTGCCAGCAAGAGCGGGGGCCCCTATAATTCACCCCTCCACTTT
-	TRBV19	TRBD2	TRBJ2-3	CASSALAGDTQYF	TGTGCCAGTAGTGCACTAGCGGGAGATACGCAGTATTTT
-	TRBV7-9	TRBD1	TRBJ2-5	CASSETGTGKTQYF	TGTGCCAGCAGCGAAACCGGGACAGGGAAGACCCAGTACTTC
-	TRBV6-4	TRBD2	TRBJ2-1	CASSDSGGRDEQFF	TGTGCCAGCAGTGACTCAGGAGGGAGGGATGAGCAGTTCTTC
-	TRBV27	-	TRBJ2-1	CASSSSSRGEQFF	TGTGCCAGCAGTTCCTCATCTAGGGGTGAGCAGTTCTTC
once	TRBV5-6	TRBD1	TRBJ1-2	CASSLRRGNYGYTF	TGTGCCAGCAGCTTACGCAGGGGGAACTATGGCTACACCTTC
-	TRBV29-1	-	TRBJ2-7	CSVEDSSYEQYF	TGCAGCGTTGAAGATAGCAGCTACGAGCAGTACTTC
-	TRBV5-1	-	TRBJ1-2	CASSLDRVYYGYTF	TGCGCCAGCAGCTTGGACAGGGTATACTATGGCTACACCTTC
-	TRBV18	-	TRBJ2-3	CASSQSTDTQYF	TGTGCCAGCTCACAGAGCACAGATACGCAGTATTTT
once	TRBV7-8	TRBD2	TRBJ2-1	CASSERLAYSYNEQFF	TGTGCCAGCAGCGAAAGACTAGCGTACTCCTACAATGAGCAGTTCTTC
-	TRBV6-5	TRBD2	TRBJ2-1	CASSYIPSGGGNEQFF	TGTGCCAGCAGTTACATCCCTAGCGGGGGGGGCAATGAGCAGTTCTTC
-	TRBV4-1	TRBD2	TRBJ2-7	CASSDLVAGVAYEQYF	TGCGCCAGCAGCGATCTAGTAGCGGGGGTGGCCTACGAGCAGTACTTC
-	TRBV10-2	TRBD2	TRBJ2-7	CASSESGLAGSYEQYF	TGCGCCAGCAGTGAGTCGGGACTAGCGGGCTCCTACGAGCAGTACTTC
-	TRBV4-1	TRBD2	TRBJ2-7	CASSQHHGGSSYEQYF	TGCGCCAGCAGCCAACATCACGGGGGGAGCTCCTACGAGCAGTACTTC
-	TRBV5-1	TRBD2	TRBJ2-7	CASSLVPAGEGYEQYF	TGCGCCAGCAGCTTGGTCCCAGCGGGAGAGGGCTACGAGCAGTACTTC
-	TRBV28	-	TRBJ2-6	CASSPRDSGANVLTF	TGTGCCAGCAGCCCCCGGGACTCTGGGGCCAACGTCCTGACTTTC
-	TRBV7-3	-	TRBJ2-6	CASSSAGSGANVLTF	TGTGCCAGCAGCTCCGCGGGCTCTGGGGCCAACGTCCTGACTTTC
-	TRBV27	-	TRBJ2-7	CASSLSAQVRGSYEQYF	TGTGCCAGCAGTTTATCCGCACAGGTCCGGGGCTCCTACGAGCAGTACTTC
-	TRBV9	TRBD1	TRBJ2-7	CASSARGSSEQYF	TGTGCCAGCAGCGCCAGGGGGAGTTCGGAGCAGTACTTC
-	TRBV5-8	-	TRBJ1-1	CASSPLRTGLGTEAFF	TGTGCCAGCAGCCCCTTGAGAACTGGGCTGGGTACTGAAGCTTTCTTT
-	TRBV27	-	TRBJ2-5	CASSFAPWGTQETQYF	TGTGCCAGCAGTTTTGCCCCGTGGGGGACCCAAGAGACCCAGTACTTC
-	TRBV18	-	TRBJ1-1	CASSPPSLGPRGAFF	TGTGCCAGCTCACCCCCTAGCCTGGGCCCAAGAGGGGCTTTCTTT
-	TRBV10-3	-	TRBJ1-1	CAIRQGQNTEAFF	TGTGCCATCAGACAGGGCCAAAACACTGAAGCTTTCTTT
-	TRBV12-5	-	TRBJ1-5	CASFPGAPSSNQPQHF	TGTGCTAGTTTTCCAGGGGCTCCCTCCAGCAATCAGCCCCAGCATTTT
once	TRBV19	-	TRBJ2-4	CASSSAGGALGIQYF	TGTGCCAGTAGTAGCGCTGGAGGGGCGCTCGGCATTCAGTACTTC
-	TRBV30	-	TRBJ1-1	CAWGGIMNTEAFF	TGTGCCTGGGGAGGGATAATGAACACTGAAGCTTTCTTT
-	TRBV5-1	TRBD2	TRBJ2-7	CASRPGTSYEQYF	TGCGCCAGCAGGCCCGGGACTAGCTACGAGCAGTACTTC
once	TRBV5-4	TRBD1	TRBJ1-1	CASSMMLQGISF	TGTGCCAGCAGCATGATGTTACAGGGGATCAGTTTT
-	TRBV29-1	TRBD1	TRBJ2-5	CSVVGTGRRETQYF	TGCAGCGTTGTTGGGACAGGGCGGAGAGAGACCCAGTACTTC
-	TRBV19	-	TRBJ2-3	CASSRPTDTQYF	TGTGCCAGTAGCCGCCCCACAGATACGCAGTATTTT
-	TRBV5-1	-	TRBJ2-1	CASSLGDFDEQFF	TGCGCCAGCAGCTTGGGGGACTTCGATGAGCAGTTCTTC
-	TRBV29-1	-	TRBJ2-1	CSAGLSNEQFF	TGCAGCGCCGGTCTTTCCAATGAGCAGTTCTTC
-	TRBV9	TRBD2	TRBJ2-7	CASSQGTSGKYEQYF	TGTGCCAGCAGCCAAGGGACTAGCGGGAAGTACGAGCAGTACTTC
-	TRBV6-5	TRBD2	TRBJ2-3	CATKREGTDTQYF	TGTGCCACGAAGCGGGAGGGCACAGATACGCAGTATTTT
-	TRBV9	TRBD1	TRBJ1-2	CASSVDLWTGANYGYTF	TGTGCCAGCAGCGTAGATCTTTGGACAGGAGCGAACTATGGCTACACCTTC
-	TRBV5-1	-	TRBJ2-5	CASSFYKQETQYF	TGCGCCAGCAGCTTCTATAAGCAAGAGACCCAGTACTTC
-	TRBV4-1	-	TRBJ2-2	CASSPSGGGQVSGAGELFF	TGCGCCAGCAGCCCTTCAGGTGGGGGGCAGGTATCAGGGGCCGGGGAGCTGTTTTTT
-	TRBV28	-	TRBJ1-1	CASRPYMNTEAFF	TGTGCCAGCAGGCCGTACATGAACACTGAAGCTTTCTTT
-	TRBV10-3	TRBD1	TRBJ2-3	CAISELPSRQGMSTDTQYF	TGTGCCATCAGTGAGCTCCCATCAAGACAGGGGATGAGCACAGATACGCAGTATTTT
-	TRBV6-1	-	TRBJ1-3	CASSEALPPSGNTIYF	TGTGCCAGCAGTGAAGCGCTTCCGCCCTCTGGAAACACCATATATTTT
-	TRBV4-1	-	TRBJ2-7	CASSQDHHRDSPYEQYF	TGCGCCAGCAGCCAAGATCACCACAGGGACTCTCCCTACGAGCAGTACTTC
-	TRBV6-6	-	TRBJ1-3	CASSYALSGNTIYF	TGTGCCAGCAGTTACGCCCTCTCTGGAAACACCATATATTTT
-	TRBV27	-	TRBJ1-2	CASSFDRQSYGYTF	TGTGCCAGCAGTTTCGACAGGCAATCCTATGGCTACACCTTC
once	TRBV5-1	TRBD2	TRBJ2-1	CASKGTSDKPSYNEQFF	TGCGCCAGCAAAGGGACTAGCGACAAACCCTCCTACAATGAGCAGTTCTTC
-	TRBV5-1	-	TRBJ2-7	CAGSTGLPDEQYF	TGCGCCGGCAGCACGGGACTCCCAGACGAGCAGTACTTC
-	TRBV27	TRBD2	TRBJ2-7	CASSSGREGLYEQYF	TGTGCCAGCAGTTCAGGGCGGGAGGGCCTCTACGAGCAGTACTTC
-	TRBV27	-	TRBJ2-1	CASSLYLTDEQFF	TGTGCCAGCAGTTTATACCTTACCGATGAGCAGTTCTTC
-	TRBV4-2	-	TRBJ2-2	CASSQDRAANTGELFF	TGTGCCAGCAGCCAAGACAGGGCGGCCAACACCGGGGAGCTGTTTTTT
-	TRBV7-9	-	TRBJ2-7	CASSLGIRGEQYF	TGTGCCAGCAGCTTAGGAATCCGGGGGGAGCAGTACTTC
-	TRBV11-2	-	TRBJ2-1	CASTLYPGRGPGEFF	TGTGCCAGCACCCTCTATCCGGGAAGAGGGCCGGGAGAGTTCTTC
-	TRBV9	-	TRBJ2-7	CASSVEGHGVEQYF	TGTGCCAGCAGCGTAGAGGGTCATGGAGTCGAGCAGTACTTC
-	TRBV6-1	TRBD2	TRBJ2-3	CASSVLAGGNTDTQYF	TGTGCCAGCAGTGTACTAGCGGGGGGGAACACAGATACGCAGTATTTT
few	TRBV30	TRBD1	TRBJ1-1	CAWSDPRQGNTEAFF	TGTGCCTGGAGTGATCCAAGACAGGGGAACACTGAAGCTTTCTTT
-	TRBV9	-	TRBJ2-1	CASSVAGEAYNEQFF	TGTGCCAGCAGCGTAGCGGGAGAGGCCTACAATGAGCAGTTCTTC
-	TRBV28	TRBD2	TRBJ2-7	CASTSGGSYEQYF	TGTGCCAGCACGAGCGGGGGCTCCTACGAGCAGTACTTC
-	TRBV7-8	TRBD2	TRBJ2-7	CASSMSGLVAYEQYF	TGTGCCAGCAGCATGTCGGGACTAGTTGCCTACGAGCAGTACTTC
-	TRBV6-1	-	TRBJ2-5	CASSERRDLQETQYF	TGTGCCAGCAGTGAGCGCCGGGACTTACAAGAGACCCAGTACTTC
-	TRBV2	-	TRBJ1-5	CASSEAQRRGNQPQHF	TGTGCCAGCAGTGAAGCGCAAAGGAGGGGCAATCAGCCCCAGCATTTT